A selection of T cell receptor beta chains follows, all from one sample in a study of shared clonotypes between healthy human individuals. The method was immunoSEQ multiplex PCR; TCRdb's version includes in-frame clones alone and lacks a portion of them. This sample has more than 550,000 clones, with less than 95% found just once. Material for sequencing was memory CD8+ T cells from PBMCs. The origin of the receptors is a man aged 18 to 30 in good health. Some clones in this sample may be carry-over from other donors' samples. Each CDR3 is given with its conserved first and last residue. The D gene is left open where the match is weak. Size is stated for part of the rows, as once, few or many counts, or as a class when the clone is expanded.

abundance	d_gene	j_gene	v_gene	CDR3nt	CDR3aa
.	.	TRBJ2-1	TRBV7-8	TGTGCCAGCAGCTTCTTAAGAAACTCCTACAATGAGCAGTTCTTC	CASSFLRNSYNEQFF
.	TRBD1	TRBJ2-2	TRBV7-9	TGTGCCAGCAGCCCCAGGACAGGGCAAAACACCGGGGAGCTGTTTTTT	CASSPRTGQNTGELFF
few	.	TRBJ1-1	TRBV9	TGTGCCAGCAGCGTTTCCGGGACGGCTGCGACTGAAGCTTTCTTT	CASSVSGTAATEAFF
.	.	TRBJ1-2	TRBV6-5	TGTGCCAGCAGCACGGACAGCCCTGTTGGCTACACCTTC	CASSTDSPVGYTF
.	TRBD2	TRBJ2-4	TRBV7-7	TGTGCCAGCAGCTCGAGGAGCGGGAAACTAGCCAAAAACATTCAGTACTTC	CASSSRSGKLAKNIQYF
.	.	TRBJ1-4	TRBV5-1	TGCGCCAGCAGCTTGGTTGGTGGGGAAAAACTGTTTTTT	CASSLVGGEKLFF
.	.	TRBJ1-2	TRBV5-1	TGCGCCAGCAGCCTTGGGTGGAGGCGGACAGAAGCCTACACCTTC	CASSLGWRRTEAYTF
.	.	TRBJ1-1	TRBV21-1	TGTGCCAGCAGCAAAGGAGGGCAGGGATTCACTGAAGCTTTCTTT	CASSKGGQGFTEAFF
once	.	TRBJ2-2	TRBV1	TGCACCAGCAGCCAAGATGGGGGACTAGCGGGAGAAGGTAGGGAGCTGTTTTTT	CTSSQDGGLAGEGRELFF
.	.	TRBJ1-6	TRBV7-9	TGTGCCAGCAGTTTAGGGAATTCACCCCTCCACTTT	CASSLGNSPLHF
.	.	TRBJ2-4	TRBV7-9	TGTGCCAGCAGCTTAGATTTTGGGTTAGCCAAAAACATTCAGTACTTC	CASSLDFGLAKNIQYF
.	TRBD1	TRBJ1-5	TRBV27	TGTGCCAGCAGTGAAACAGGGGGCGTATCGACCCGCCATTTT	CASSETGGVSTRHF
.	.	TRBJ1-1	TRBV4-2	TGTGCCAGCAGCCAAGGACAGACCACTGAAGCTTTCTTT	CASSQGQTTEAFF
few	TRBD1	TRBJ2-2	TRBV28	TGTGCCAGCAGTTTATCCGGGACAGGGACCGGGGAGCTGTTTTTT	CASSLSGTGTGELFF
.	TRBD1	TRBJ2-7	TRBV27	TGTGCCAGCAGTTTATCCTACGGGACAGGGGCCTACGAGCAGTACTTC	CASSLSYGTGAYEQYF
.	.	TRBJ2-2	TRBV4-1	TGCGCCAGCAGCCAAAAAACCGGGGAGCTGTTTTTT	CASSQKTGELFF
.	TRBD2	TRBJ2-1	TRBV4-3	TGCGCCAGCAGCCAAGGGCTAGCGGGGGAGCAGTTCTTC	CASSQGLAGEQFF
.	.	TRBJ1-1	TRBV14	TGTGCCAGCAGCCACCTCCTCAGGGAGTTCGCTTTCTTT	CASSHLLREFAFF
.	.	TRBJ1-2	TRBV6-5	TGTGCCAGCAGCACCGGTCCTGCGTATGGCTACACCTTC	CASSTGPAYGYTF
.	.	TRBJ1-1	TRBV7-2	TGTGCCAGCAGCTTAACACGGTCGCCCATGAACACTGAAGCTTTCTTT	CASSLTRSPMNTEAFF
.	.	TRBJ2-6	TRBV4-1	TGCGCCAGCAGCCAAAAGGCAGGTGGGGCCAACGTCCTGACTTTC	CASSQKAGGANVLTF